This T cell receptor beta chain was captured in a study of regulatory T cells in long-lasting Graves disease. This clonotype was counted at least ten times. Its matching antigen is unknown. From germline, CDR1 is SGHNT and CDR2 YYREEE (reference sequence). This CDR3 comprises 15 residues. Trimming removed 4 bases from V and 7 bases from J; junction bases left unmatched: 9. This sample's time point: newly diagnosed GD, antithyroid drugs for less than 3 months. The TCR library was prepared using RNA isolated from PBMCs. It was an endocrinology department in Xi'an, China, that provided the patients. Roughly 9 milliliters of peripheral blood were taken and placed in EDTA tubes. Study-wide results and caveats: Thyroid tissue went unstudied; only peripheral blood was examined. The study found TRBV28, TRBJ1-2 and TRBJ2-5 favored in persistent disease.

iRepertoire HTBI primers and Arm-PCR of CDR3 regions built TCR beta libraries. Each CDR3 protein is one row after TCRdb ran MiXCR on the multiplex PCR reads. This sample carries hundreds of thousands of distinct CDR3 sequences, around a sixth of them seen once, and the ten largest clones take 22%. This sequence joins TRBV5-4 and TRBJ2-1, with 9 bases that match TRBD2. The source material was peripheral blood mononuclear cells (PBMCs), sampled at new diagnosis, from a patient treated with antithyroid drugs. The TCR sequence derives from a female donor with Graves disease. CDR3 in DNA: TGTGCCAGCAGCCGCGGTTTTGCGGGGGGGAATGAGCAGTTCTTC. It encodes CASSRGFAGGNEQFF.